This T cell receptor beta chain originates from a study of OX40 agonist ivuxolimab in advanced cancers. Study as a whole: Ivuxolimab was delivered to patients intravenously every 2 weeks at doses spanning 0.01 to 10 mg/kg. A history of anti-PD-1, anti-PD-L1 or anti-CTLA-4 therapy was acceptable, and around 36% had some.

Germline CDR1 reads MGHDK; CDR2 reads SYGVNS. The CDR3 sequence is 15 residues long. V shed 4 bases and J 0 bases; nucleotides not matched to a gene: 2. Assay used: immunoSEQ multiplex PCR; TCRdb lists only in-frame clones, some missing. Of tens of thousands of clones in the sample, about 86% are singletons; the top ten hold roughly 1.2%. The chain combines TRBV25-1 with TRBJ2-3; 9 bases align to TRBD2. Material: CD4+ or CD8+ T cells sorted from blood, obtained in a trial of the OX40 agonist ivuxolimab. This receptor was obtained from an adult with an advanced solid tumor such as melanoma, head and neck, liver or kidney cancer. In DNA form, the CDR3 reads TGTGCCAGCAGTGTAAGCGGGGGGAGCACAGATACGCAGTATTTT. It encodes CASSVSGGSTDTQYF.